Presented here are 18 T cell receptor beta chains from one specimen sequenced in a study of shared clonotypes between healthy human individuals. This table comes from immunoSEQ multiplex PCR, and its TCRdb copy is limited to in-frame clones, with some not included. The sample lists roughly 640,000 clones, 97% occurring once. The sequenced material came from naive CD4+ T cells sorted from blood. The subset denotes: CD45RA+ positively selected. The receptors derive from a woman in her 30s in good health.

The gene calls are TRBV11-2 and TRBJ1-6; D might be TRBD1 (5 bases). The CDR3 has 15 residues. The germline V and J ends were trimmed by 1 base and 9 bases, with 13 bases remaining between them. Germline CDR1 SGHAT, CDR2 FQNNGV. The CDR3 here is CASSLVVQTASPLHF. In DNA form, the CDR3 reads TGTGCCAGCAGCTTAGTTGTTCAGACAGCTTCACCCCTCCACTTT.

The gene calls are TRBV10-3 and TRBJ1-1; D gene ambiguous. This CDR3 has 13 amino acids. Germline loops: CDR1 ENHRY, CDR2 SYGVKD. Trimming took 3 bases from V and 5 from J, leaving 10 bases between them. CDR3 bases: TGTGCCATCAGTGACGTCCGCTTGACTGAAGCTTTCTTT. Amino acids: CAISDVRLTEAFF.

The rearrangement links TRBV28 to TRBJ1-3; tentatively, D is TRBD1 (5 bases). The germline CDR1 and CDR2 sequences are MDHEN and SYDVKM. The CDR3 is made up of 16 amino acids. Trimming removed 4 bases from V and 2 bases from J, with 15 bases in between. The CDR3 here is CASSSRSGTTGNTIYF. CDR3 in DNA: TGTGCCAGCAGTTCCAGATCCGGGACGACTGGAAACACCATATATTTT.

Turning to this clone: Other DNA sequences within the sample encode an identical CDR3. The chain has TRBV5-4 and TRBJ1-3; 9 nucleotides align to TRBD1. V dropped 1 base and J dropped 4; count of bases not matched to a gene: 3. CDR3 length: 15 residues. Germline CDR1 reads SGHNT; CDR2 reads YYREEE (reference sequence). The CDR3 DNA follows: TGTGCCAGCAGCTTGACAGGGGGCTCGGGAAACACCATATATTTT. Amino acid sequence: CASSLTGGSGNTIYF.

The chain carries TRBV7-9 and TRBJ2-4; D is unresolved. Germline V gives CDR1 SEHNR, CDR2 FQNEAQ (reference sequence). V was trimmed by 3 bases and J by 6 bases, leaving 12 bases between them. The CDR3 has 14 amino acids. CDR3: CASSFGYPGNIQYF. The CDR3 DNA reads TGTGCCAGCAGCTTCGGTTATCCGGGAAACATTCAGTACTTC.

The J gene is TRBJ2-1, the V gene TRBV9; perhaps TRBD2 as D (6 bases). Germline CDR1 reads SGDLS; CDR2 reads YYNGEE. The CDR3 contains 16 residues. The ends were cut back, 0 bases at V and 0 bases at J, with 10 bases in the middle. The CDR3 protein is CASSVAPGSSYNEQFF. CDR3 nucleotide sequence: TGTGCCAGCAGCGTAGCTCCCGGGAGCTCCTACAATGAGCAGTTCTTC.

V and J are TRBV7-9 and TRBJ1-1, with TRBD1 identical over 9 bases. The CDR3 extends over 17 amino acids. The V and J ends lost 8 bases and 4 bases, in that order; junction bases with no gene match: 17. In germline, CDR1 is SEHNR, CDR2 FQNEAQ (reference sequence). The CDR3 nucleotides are TGTGCCAGCGGACCCCTTATGAAACAGGGGGCGCGCACTGAAGCTTTCTTT. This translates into CASGPLMKQGARTEAFF.

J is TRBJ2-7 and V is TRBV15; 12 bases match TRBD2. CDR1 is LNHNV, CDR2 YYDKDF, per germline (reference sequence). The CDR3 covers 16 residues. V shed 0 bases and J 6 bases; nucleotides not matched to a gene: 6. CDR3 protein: CATSRDFGLAGSEQYF. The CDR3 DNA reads TGTGCCACCAGCAGAGATTTCGGACTAGCGGGATCCGAGCAGTACTTC.

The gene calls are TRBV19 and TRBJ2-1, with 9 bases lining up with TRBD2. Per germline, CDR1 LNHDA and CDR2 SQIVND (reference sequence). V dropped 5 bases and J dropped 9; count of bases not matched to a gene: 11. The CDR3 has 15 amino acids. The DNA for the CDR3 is TGTGCCAGTAGTGGGATGGGGGCGGGAGGGAGTGAGCAGTTCTTC. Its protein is CASSGMGAGGSEQFF.

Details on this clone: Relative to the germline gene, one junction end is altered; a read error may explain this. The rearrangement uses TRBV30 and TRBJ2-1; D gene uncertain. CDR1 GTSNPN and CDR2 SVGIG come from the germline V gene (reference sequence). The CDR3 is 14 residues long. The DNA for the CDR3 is TGTGCCTGGAGTGTGCCGAACTCCTTCAATGAGCAGTTCTTC. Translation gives CAWSVPNSFNEQFF.

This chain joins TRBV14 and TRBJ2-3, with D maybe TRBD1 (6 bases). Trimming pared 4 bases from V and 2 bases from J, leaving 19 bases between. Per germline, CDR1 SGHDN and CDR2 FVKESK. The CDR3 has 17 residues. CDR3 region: CASSRHTGTSYTDTQYF. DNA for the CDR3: TGTGCCAGCAGCCGACATACCGGGACAAGTTACACAGATACGCAGTATTTT.

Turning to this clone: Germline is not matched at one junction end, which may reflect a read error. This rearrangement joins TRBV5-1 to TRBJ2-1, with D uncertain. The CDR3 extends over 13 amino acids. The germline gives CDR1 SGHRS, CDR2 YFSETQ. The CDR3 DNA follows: TGCGCCAGCACCTTGACGGAACACAATGAGCAGTTCTTC. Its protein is CASTLTEHNEQFF. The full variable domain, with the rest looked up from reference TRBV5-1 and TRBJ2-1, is KAGVTQTPRYLIKTRGQQVTLSCSPISGHRSVSWYQQTPGQGLQFLFEYFSETQRNKGNFPGRFSGRQFSNSRSEMNVSTLELGDSALYLCASTLTEHNEQFFGPGTRLTVL.

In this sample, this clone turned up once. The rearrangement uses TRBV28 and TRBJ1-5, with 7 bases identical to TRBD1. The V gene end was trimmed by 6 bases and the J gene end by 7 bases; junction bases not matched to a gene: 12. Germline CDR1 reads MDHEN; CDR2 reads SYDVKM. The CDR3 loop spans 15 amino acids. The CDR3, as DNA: TGTGCCAGCAGCCTACAGGGGCCCTCGGGACAGCCCCAGCATTTT. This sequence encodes CASSLQGPSGQPQHF.

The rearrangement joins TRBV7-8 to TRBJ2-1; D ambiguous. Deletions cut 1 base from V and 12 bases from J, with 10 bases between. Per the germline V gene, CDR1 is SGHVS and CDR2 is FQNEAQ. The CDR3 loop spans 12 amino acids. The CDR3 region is CASSLVQAGQFF. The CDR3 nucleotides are TGTGCCAGCAGCTTAGTTCAGGCCGGGCAGTTCTTC.

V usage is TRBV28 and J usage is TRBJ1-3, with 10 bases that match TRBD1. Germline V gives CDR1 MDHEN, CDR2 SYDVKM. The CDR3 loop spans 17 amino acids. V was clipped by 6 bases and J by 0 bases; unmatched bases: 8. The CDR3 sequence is CASRGSGTGVSGNTIYF. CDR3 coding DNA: TGTGCCAGCAGGGGTAGCGGGACAGGGGTCTCTGGAAACACCATATATTTT.

The CDR3 DNA sequence: TGTGCCAGCAGCTTAGAGGTGTTGGCCTACGAGCAGTACTTC. Its protein product is CASSLEVLAYEQYF. This chain connects TRBV7-2 to TRBJ2-7; D not certain. The CDR3 runs 14 residues. The germline CDR1 and CDR2 sequences are SGHTA and FQGNSA. Trimming took off 1 base at V and 2 bases at J, with 9 bases between the two ends.

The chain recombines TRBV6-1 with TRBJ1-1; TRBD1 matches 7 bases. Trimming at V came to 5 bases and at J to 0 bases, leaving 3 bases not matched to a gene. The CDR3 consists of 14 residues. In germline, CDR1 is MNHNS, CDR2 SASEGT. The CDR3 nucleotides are TGTGCCAGCAGTAAAGACAGGGTGAACACTGAAGCTTTCTTT. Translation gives CASSKDRVNTEAFF.

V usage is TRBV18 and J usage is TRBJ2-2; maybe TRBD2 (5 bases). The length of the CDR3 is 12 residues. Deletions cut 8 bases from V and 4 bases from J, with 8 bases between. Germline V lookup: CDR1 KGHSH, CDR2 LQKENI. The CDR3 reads CASGGSTGELFF. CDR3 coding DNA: TGTGCCAGCGGCGGGTCCACCGGGGAGCTGTTTTTT. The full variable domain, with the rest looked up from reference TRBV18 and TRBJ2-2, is NAGVMQNPRHLVRRRGQEARLRCSPMKGHSHVYWYRQLPEEGLKFMVYLQKENIIDESGMPKERFSAEFPKEGPSILRIQQVVRGDSAAYFCASGGSTGELFFGEGSRLTVL.